Below, one T cell receptor (beta chain) is given with its context. Trimming removed 3 bases from V and 2 bases from J; junction bases left unmatched: 7. The germline gives CDR1 SGDLS, CDR2 YYNGEE. The CDR3 extends over 16 amino acids. This entry belongs to a study of T cell changes during pregnancy in multiple sclerosis. Profiled with immunoSEQ multiplex PCR; TCRdb holds only in-frame clones, not every one. The sample gives over 40,000 clones, around 92% of which show up once; 2% to 2.5% is in the top ten. The TCR originated in a female donor with multiple sclerosis, enrolled in a pregnancy study. This specimen was peripheral blood, taken in the third trimester of pregnancy. The chain combines TRBV9 with TRBJ2-3; 9 bases line up with TRBD2. Here the CDR3 reads CASSALTSGYTDTQYF. CDR3 in DNA: TGTGCCAGCAGCGCCTTGACTAGCGGTTACACAGATACGCAGTATTTT. The full variable domain, with the rest looked up from reference TRBV9 and TRBJ2-3, is DSGVTQTPKHLITATGQRVTLRCSPRSGDLSVYWYQQSLDQGLQFLIQYYNGEERAKGNILERFSAQQFPDLHSELNLSSLELGDSALYFCASSALTSGYTDTQYFGPGTRLTVL.